This T cell receptor (beta chain) was obtained from a study of cytomegalovirus exposure and HLA in healthy donors. Regarding the study as a whole: First-cohort TCR clusters tended to co-occur in the 90 to 150 validation repertoires, a later analysis found. In vitro checks showed that a few CMV-associated chains really do target CMV antigens. Cytomegalovirus status was reportedly diagnosed by the classifier with high specificity and sensitivity. Across donors, most TCRs were seen rarely, yet some public ones were widespread.

The repertoire was sequenced with immunoSEQ multiplex PCR; TCRdb's copy has only in-frame clones and lacks some. The repertoire holds 150,000 to 200,000 clones, with approximately 84% as singletons. Concerning this clone: Its antigen is unidentified.

The CDR3 covers 13 residues. The germline V gene has CDR1 SGDLS and CDR2 YYNGEE. V was pared by 3 bases and J by 1 base, with 7 bases between. What was sequenced was PBMCs. The genes are TRBV9 and TRBJ1-1; possible D gene TRBD1, 5 bases. The sequence came from a man aged 18 to 30 in good health and CMV-seropositive. Here the CDR3 DNA reads TGTGCCAGCAGCGCCAGGGAGAACACTGAAGCTTTCTTT. Translated, it gives CASSARENTEAFF.